Below are 15 T cell receptor beta chains sequenced from a single sample in a study of T cell responses to AZD1222 COVID-19 vaccine. Measured with immunoSEQ multiplex PCR; TCRdb has only the in-frame clones, and not every one. The table includes about 90,000 clones, roughly 88% detected once. The sequenced sample was peripheral blood, obtained on day 0 of AZD1222 vaccination. These receptors were taken from an adult in good health.

The chain couples TRBV6-5 to TRBJ1-1; the D gene is possibly TRBD1 (5 bases). Trimming took 6 bases from V and 1 from J, leaving 12 bases between them. CDR3 length: 14 residues. Per germline, CDR1 MNHEY and CDR2 SVGAGI. The CDR3 nucleotides read TGTGCCAGCAGGCCGACAGCAACGAACACTGAAGCTTTCTTT. Amino acid sequence: CASRPTATNTEAFF.

The chain has TRBV7-2 and TRBJ2-1, with 9 bases that match TRBD2. Germline V gene data show CDR1 as SGHTA and CDR2 as FQGNSA. The length of the CDR3 is 15 residues. V lost 1 base to trimming and J lost 7 bases; unmatched junction nucleotides: 5. The CDR3, as DNA: TGTGCCAGCAGCTTAGTAGCGGGGGTTTTAAATGAGCAGTTCTTC. This sequence encodes CASSLVAGVLNEQFF.

The genes are TRBV19 and TRBJ2-7; 7 nucleotides align to TRBD2. Germline V lookup: CDR1 LNHDA, CDR2 SQIVND (reference sequence). This CDR3 is built from 14 residues. With V trimmed by 6 bases and J by 2 bases, 7 bases remained unmatched. CDR3 nucleotide sequence: TGTGCCAGTAGGTCCGGGGGACTACCCTACGAGCAGTACTTC. It is translated as CASRSGGLPYEQYF.

The chain is built from TRBV5-4 and TRBJ1-2; 9 bases match TRBD1. V shed 4 bases and J 6 bases; nucleotides not matched to a gene: 10. The germline gives CDR1 SGHNT, CDR2 YYREEE (reference sequence). The CDR3 has 15 residues. This CDR3 is CASSMPGQGPDGYTF. The CDR3 DNA reads as TGTGCCAGCAGCATGCCGGGACAGGGACCAGATGGCTACACCTTC.

The chain joins TRBV2 to TRBJ2-5; 8 nucleotides line up with TRBD1. The CDR3 is made up of 15 amino acids. Germline V lookup: CDR1 SNHLY, CDR2 FYNNEI. J was trimmed by 5 bases and V by 5 bases; bases with no gene match: 10. CDR3 loop: CASSPRQGWMETQYF. The CDR3, as DNA: TGTGCCAGCAGTCCGCGACAGGGGTGGATGGAGACCCAGTACTTC.

V gene TRBV10-3 combines with J gene TRBJ1-1; D might be TRBD1 (5 bases). CDR3 length equals 13 residues. With 2 bases removed from V and 7 bases from J, the gap between germline ends came to 11 bases. The germline gives CDR1 ENHRY, CDR2 SYGVKD. The CDR3 loop is CAISEGTVFEAFF. The CDR3 region has the DNA TGTGCCATCAGTGAGGGGACTGTATTTGAAGCTTTCTTT.

The chain joins TRBV29-1 to TRBJ2-7; 9 bases align to TRBD2. The CDR3 is 17 residues long. The trim removed 6 bases at V and 2 bases at J, leaving 17 bases unmatched. Looked up from germline, CDR1 is SQVTM and CDR2 is ANQGSEA. CDR3 amino acids: CSVLRGDSGRGAYEQYF. The CDR3 bases are TGCAGCGTCCTCAGAGGGGATAGCGGGAGAGGTGCCTACGAGCAGTACTTC.

This chain uses TRBV30 with TRBJ1-3; tentatively, D is TRBD1 (5 bases). This CDR3 is 14 amino acids long. The ends were cut back, 4 bases at V and 2 bases at J, with 12 bases in the middle. Germline V CDR1 and CDR2: GTSNPN, SVGIG (reference sequence). The CDR3 here is CAWTGQAPGNTIYF. The CDR3 coding sequence is TGTGCCTGGACGGGGCAGGCCCCTGGAAACACCATATATTTT.

This chain joins TRBV29-1 and TRBJ1-1, with TRBD1 matching over 9 bases. Germline V CDR1 and CDR2: SQVTM, ANQGSEA. The junction had 5 bases not matched to a gene; V was cut back by 5 bases and J by 4 bases. The CDR3 extends over 13 amino acids. The CDR3: CSVQGQGTTEAFF. DNA of the CDR3: TGCAGCGTTCAGGGACAGGGAACCACTGAAGCTTTCTTT.

V and J are TRBV7-3 and TRBJ2-3; D is undetermined. Germline-derived CDR1 and CDR2 are SGHTA and FQGTGA. CDR3 length: 13 residues. Trimming removed 2 bases at V and 2 bases at J, with 5 bases between. The CDR3 nucleotides are TGTGCCAGCAGCTTACCGGACACAGATACGCAGTATTTT. Amino acids: CASSLPDTDTQYF. The complete variable domain, with remaining parts taken from reference TRBV7-3 and TRBJ2-3, reads GAGVSQTPSNKVTEKGKYVELRCDPISGHTALYWYRQSLGQGPEFLIYFQGTGAADDSGLPNDRFFAVRPEGSVSTLKIQRTERGDSAVYLCASSLPDTDTQYFGPGTRLTVL.

Relative to its sample, this clone is large. The chain links TRBV19 to TRBJ2-2, with 8 positions matching TRBD1. The CDR3 runs to 13 residues. Germline V CDR1 and CDR2: LNHDA, SQIVND (reference sequence). V was pared by 9 bases and J by 4 bases, with 4 bases of the junction left unmatched. CDR3: CASLGTGTGELFF. In nucleotides, the CDR3 is TGTGCCAGCCTCGGGACAGGCACCGGGGAGCTGTTTTTT.

The gene calls are TRBV19 and TRBJ1-3; possibly TRBD1 for D (6 bases). Trimming stripped 5 bases from V and 4 bases from J, with 18 bases between. The germline V gene encodes CDR1 LNHDA and CDR2 SQIVND (reference sequence). The CDR3 contains 16 residues. For the CDR3, the DNA is TGTGCCAGTAGTTTCCCGGCAGGGGTGGACGGAAACACCATATATTTT. This translates into CASSFPAGVDGNTIYF.

The table lists this clone with a count of one. This chain uses TRBV9 with TRBJ1-1; D is possibly TRBD1 (6 bases). V lost 3 bases, J lost 1 base, and 10 bases lay in between. Per germline, CDR1 SGDLS and CDR2 YYNGEE. The CDR3 has 14 amino acids. CDR3 nucleotide sequence: TGTGCCAGCAGCGCGAGGACAGCGAACACTGAAGCTTTCTTT. Amino acid sequence: CASSARTANTEAFF.

The chain is built from TRBV19 and TRBJ2-1, with 10 positions matching TRBD2. The V and J ends lost 5 bases and 6 bases, in that order; junction bases with no gene match: 13. This CDR3 has 17 residues. Germline V CDR1 and CDR2: LNHDA, SQIVND (reference sequence). In DNA form, the CDR3 reads TGTGCCAGTAGTCCTACCCTGAGGCTAGCGGGAGCCAATGAGCAGTTCTTC. It is translated as CASSPTLRLAGANEQFF. The whole variable domain, remainder taken from reference TRBV19 and TRBJ2-1, is DGGITQSPKYLFRKEGQNVTLSCEQNLNHDAMYWYRQDPGQGLRLIYYSQIVNDFQKGDIAEGYSVSREKKESFPLTVTSAQKNPTAFYLCASSPTLRLAGANEQFFGPGTRLTVL.

This sequence joins TRBV2 and TRBJ2-2, with TRBD2 identical over 7 bases. Looked up from germline, CDR1 is SNHLY and CDR2 is FYNNEI. This CDR3 contains 16 residues. J was trimmed by 3 bases and V by 5 bases; bases with no gene match: 9. This chain's CDR3 is CASSPLAPGDTGELFF. In nucleotides, the CDR3 is TGTGCCAGCAGTCCACTAGCGCCCGGGGACACCGGGGAGCTGTTTTTT.